This paragraph covers one T cell receptor beta chain sequence. The antigen remains unidentified. This specimen belongs to a study of radiotherapy plus CTLA-4 blockade in lung cancer. Study-level background: Around 20% of enrolled patients responded objectively, and about 30% had disease control. Whole-study findings and limits: The best predictor of response was reported to be early blood T cell clone dynamics, with interferon-beta. Radiotherapy was combined with ipilimumab, and tumor-derived TCR clones then expanded in blood.

The CDR3 extends over 15 amino acids. Germline values: CDR1 SGHVS, CDR2 FNYEAQ. Trimming took 3 bases from V and 2 from J, leaving 14 bases between them. Using immunoSEQ multiplex PCR, the repertoire was profiled, and TCRdb retains in-frame clones only, with some absent. The repertoire holds 90,000 to 100,000 clones, with approximately 75% as singletons. This clonotype was sampled from a human donor with non-small cell lung cancer who had a partial response to radiotherapy plus ipilimumab. Some clones in this sample may be carry-over from other donors' samples. The sample consisted of peripheral blood, taken from a patient treated with radiotherapy plus ipilimumab. The chain has TRBV7-6 and TRBJ2-7; D might be TRBD1 (5 bases). The chain's CDR3 is CASSFSQGNAYEQYF. The CDR3 coding sequence is TGTGCCAGCAGCTTCTCCCAGGGCAATGCCTACGAGCAGTACTTC.